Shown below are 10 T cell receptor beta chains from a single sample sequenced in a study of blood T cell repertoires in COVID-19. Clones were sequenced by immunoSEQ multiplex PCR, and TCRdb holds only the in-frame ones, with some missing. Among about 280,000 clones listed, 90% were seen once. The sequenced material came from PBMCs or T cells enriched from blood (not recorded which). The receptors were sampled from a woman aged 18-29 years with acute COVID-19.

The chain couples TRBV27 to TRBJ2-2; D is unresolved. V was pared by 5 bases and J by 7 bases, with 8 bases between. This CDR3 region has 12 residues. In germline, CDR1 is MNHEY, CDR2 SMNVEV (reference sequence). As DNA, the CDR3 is TGTGCCAGCAGTCCGCTATTCGGGGAGCTGTTTTTT. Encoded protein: CASSPLFGELFF.

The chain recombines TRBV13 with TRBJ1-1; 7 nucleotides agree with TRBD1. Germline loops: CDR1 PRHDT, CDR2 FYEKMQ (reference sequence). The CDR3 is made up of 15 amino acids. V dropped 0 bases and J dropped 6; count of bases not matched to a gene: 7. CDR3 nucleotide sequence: TGTGCCAGCAGCTTAGGTGGGTACAGGGGTGCTGAAGCTTTCTTT. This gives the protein CASSLGGYRGAEAFF.

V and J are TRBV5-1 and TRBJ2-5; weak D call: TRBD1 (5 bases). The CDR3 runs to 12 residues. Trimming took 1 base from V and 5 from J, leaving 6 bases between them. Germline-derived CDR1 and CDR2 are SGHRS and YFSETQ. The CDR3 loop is CASSLSGETQYF. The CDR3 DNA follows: TGCGCCAGCAGCTTGTCAGGGGAGACCCAGTACTTC.

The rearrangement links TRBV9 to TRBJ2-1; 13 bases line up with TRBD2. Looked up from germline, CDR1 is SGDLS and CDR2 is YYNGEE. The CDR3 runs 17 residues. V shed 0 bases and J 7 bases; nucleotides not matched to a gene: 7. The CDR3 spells CASSVAGGLAGLNEQFF. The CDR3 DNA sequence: TGTGCCAGCAGCGTAGCTGGGGGACTAGCGGGACTTAATGAGCAGTTCTTC.

The CDR3 nucleotides read TGTGCCAGCACAGGGGATACGTCCTACGAGCAGTACTTC. Translating it yields CASTGDTSYEQYF. V gene TRBV28 combines with J gene TRBJ2-7; the D gene is possibly TRBD1 (6 bases). V dropped 7 bases and J dropped 1 base, with 11 bases sitting between them. Germline-derived CDR1 and CDR2 are MDHEN and SYDVKM. This CDR3 contains 13 residues.

This chain's CDR3 is CASSLLGLVGTGELFF. The CDR3 bases are TGCGCCAGCAGCTTGCTTGGACTAGTGGGCACCGGGGAGCTGTTTTTT. The V gene is TRBV5-1, the J gene TRBJ2-2, with 7 positions matching TRBD2. This CDR3 region has 16 residues. The V and J ends lost 1 base and 4 bases, in that order; junction bases with no gene match: 7. CDR1 is SGHRS and CDR2 is YFSETQ in the germline V gene.

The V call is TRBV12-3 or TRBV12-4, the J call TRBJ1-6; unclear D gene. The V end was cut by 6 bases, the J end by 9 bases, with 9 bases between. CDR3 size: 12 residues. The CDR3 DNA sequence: TGTGCCAGCAGATCTAGACCTTCACCCCTCCACTTT. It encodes CASRSRPSPLHF.

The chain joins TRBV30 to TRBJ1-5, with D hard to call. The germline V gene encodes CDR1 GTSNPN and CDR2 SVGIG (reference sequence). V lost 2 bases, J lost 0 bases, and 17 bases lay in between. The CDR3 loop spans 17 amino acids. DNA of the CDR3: TGTGCCTGGAGTCCTCGGAGTAGTTGGATTAGCAATCAGCCCCAGCATTTT. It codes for CAWSPRSSWISNQPQHF.

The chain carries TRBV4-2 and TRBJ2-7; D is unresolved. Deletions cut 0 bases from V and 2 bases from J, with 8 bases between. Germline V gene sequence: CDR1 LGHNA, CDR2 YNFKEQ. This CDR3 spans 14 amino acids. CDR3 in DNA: TGTGCCAGCAGCCAAGACTACGGTACCTACGAGCAGTACTTC. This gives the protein CASSQDYGTYEQYF.

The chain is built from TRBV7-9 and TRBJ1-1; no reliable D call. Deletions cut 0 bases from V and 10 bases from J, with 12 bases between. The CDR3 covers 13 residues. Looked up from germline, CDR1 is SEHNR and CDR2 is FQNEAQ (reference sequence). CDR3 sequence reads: CASSLASGERAFF. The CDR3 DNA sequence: TGTGCCAGCAGCTTAGCGTCAGGTGAAAGAGCTTTCTTT.